This TCR beta chain is drawn from a study of neurological immune-mediated disorders. The ends were cut back, 6 bases at V and 8 bases at J, with 20 bases in the middle. Germline CDR1 is SGHKS and CDR2 is YYEKEE (reference sequence). The CDR3 spans 14 residues. Unsorted libraries used 2 million PBMCs kept at -80 degrees C. One entry per CDR3 protein results from TCRdb running MiXCR on the 5' RACE reads. The sample has about 53,000 distinct CDR3 sequences, 15% to 20% seen once. The table lists this clonotype with many counts. The TCR comes from a man in his sixties in good health. The chain links TRBV5-5 to TRBJ1-2; tentative D call: TRBD1 (6 bases). The sample consisted of PBMCs. The CDR3 DNA follows: TGTGCCAGCACCAAACCGGACAGCCTTTGGGGCTACACCTTC. Translation gives CASTKPDSLWGYTF.